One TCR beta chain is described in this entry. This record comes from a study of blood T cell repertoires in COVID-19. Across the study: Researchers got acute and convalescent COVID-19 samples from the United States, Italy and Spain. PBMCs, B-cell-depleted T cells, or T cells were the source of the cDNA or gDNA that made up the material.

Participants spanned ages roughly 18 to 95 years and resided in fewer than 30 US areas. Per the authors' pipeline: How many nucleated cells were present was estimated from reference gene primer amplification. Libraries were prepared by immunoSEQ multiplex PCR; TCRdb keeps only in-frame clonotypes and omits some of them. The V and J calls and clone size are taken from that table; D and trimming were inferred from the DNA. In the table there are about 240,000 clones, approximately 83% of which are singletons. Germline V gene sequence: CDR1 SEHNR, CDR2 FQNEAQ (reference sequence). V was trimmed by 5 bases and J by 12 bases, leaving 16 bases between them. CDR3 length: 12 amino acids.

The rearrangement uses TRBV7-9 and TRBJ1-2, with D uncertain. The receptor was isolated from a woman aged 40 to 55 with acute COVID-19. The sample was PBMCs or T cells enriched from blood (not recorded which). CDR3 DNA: TGTGCCAGCAGCCTTAGAGGGTCGAAGGACACCTTC. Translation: CASSLRGSKDTF.